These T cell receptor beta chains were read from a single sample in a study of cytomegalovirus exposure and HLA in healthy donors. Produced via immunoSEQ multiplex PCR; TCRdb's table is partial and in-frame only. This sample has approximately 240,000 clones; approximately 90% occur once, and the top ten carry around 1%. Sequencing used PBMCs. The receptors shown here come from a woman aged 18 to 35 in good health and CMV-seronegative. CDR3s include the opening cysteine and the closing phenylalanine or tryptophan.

CAWVAGVGTDTQYF	TRBV30	TRBJ2-3
CASSQGLARETQYF	TRBV11-1	TRBJ2-5
CASSLKPRDEKLFF	TRBV7-2	TRBJ1-4
CASSVELAENTGELFF	TRBV9	TRBJ2-2
CASSSLRTEGRYNEQFF	TRBV11-2	TRBJ2-1
CASSVAAGDSKTQYF	TRBV9	TRBJ2-5
CASSRNRVSNTEAFF	TRBV5-1	TRBJ1-1
CASSENGEAGQQYF	TRBV6-1	TRBJ2-7
CSADGVNYGYTF	TRBV29-1	TRBJ1-2
CASTRQGSYNEQFF	TRBV5-1	TRBJ2-1
CASSIQGQGDTQYF	TRBV7-3	TRBJ2-3
CASLLRQIHSNQPQHF	TRBV28	TRBJ1-5
CSVSQGVNTEAFF	TRBV29-1	TRBJ1-1
CASSLTMDRVYNEQFF	TRBV5-1	TRBJ2-1
CASSLPGGSGNTIYF	TRBV7-2	TRBJ1-3
CASSLVGQGVLGYSPLHF	TRBV5-5	TRBJ1-6
CASSLATGLNYNSPLHF	TRBV28	TRBJ1-6
CASSFLLRGSYEQYF	TRBV7-3	TRBJ2-7
CATSRGGEPNEKLFF	TRBV15	TRBJ1-4
CASGPDPGRNEQYF	TRBV12-5	TRBJ2-7
CSARYTEAFF	TRBV20-1	TRBJ1-1
CASRGTGLSREKLFF	TRBV5-1	TRBJ1-4
CASSQRQGTEAFF	TRBV7-6	TRBJ1-1
CASSEWAKTQYMLPLHF	TRBV2	TRBJ1-6
CASSPRGGGQGANEQFF	TRBV9	TRBJ2-1
CASSGTAGTGTQYF	TRBV9	TRBJ2-5